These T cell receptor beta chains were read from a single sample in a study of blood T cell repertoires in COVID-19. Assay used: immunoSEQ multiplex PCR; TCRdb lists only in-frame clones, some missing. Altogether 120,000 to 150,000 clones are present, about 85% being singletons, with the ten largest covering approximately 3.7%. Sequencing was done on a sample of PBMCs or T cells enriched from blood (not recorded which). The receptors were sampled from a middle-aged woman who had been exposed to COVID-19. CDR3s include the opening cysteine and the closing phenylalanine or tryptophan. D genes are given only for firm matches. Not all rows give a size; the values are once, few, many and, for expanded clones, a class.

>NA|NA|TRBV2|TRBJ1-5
CASSEPIWVRVGQPQHF
TGTGCCAGCAGTGAACCCATCTGGGTCAGGGTAGGTCAGCCCCAGCATTTT
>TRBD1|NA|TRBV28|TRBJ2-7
CASWKGQGSYEQYF
TGTGCCAGCTGGAAGGGACAGGGTTCCTACGAGCAGTACTTC
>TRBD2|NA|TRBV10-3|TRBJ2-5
CAISHSGGAGETQYF
TGTGCCATCAGCCACAGCGGGGGGGCTGGAGAGACCCAGTACTTC
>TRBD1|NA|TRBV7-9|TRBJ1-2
CASSHTTGDYGYTF
TGTGCCAGCAGCCACACGACAGGGGACTATGGCTACACCTTC
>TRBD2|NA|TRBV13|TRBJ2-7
CASSPRLAGSSYEQYF
TGTGCCAGCAGCCCCCGACTAGCGGGTAGCTCCTACGAGCAGTACTTC
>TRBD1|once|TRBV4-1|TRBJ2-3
CASSQTDRGGTDTQYF
TGCGCCAGCAGCCAAACCGACAGGGGTGGCACAGATACGCAGTATTTT
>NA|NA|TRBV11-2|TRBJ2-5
CASSSALGGEETQYF
TGTGCCAGCAGCTCCGCCCTGGGCGGGGAAGAGACCCAGTACTTC
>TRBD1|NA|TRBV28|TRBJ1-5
CASRTAQGVDQPQHF
TGTGCCAGCAGGACCGCACAGGGGGTGGATCAGCCCCAGCATTTT
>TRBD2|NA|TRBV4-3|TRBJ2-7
CASSQEAAGGFYEQYF
TGCGCCAGCAGCCAAGAGGCAGCGGGAGGGTTCTACGAGCAGTACTTC
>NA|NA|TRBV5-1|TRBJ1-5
CASSLEGTGSQPQHF
TGCGCCAGCAGCTTGGAGGGGACCGGGAGCCAGCCCCAGCATTTT
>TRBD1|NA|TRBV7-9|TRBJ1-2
CASSGGQGNYGYTF
TGTGCCAGCAGCGGGGGACAGGGGAACTATGGCTACACCTTC
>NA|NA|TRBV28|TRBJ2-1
CAILGSRSSYNEQFF
TGTGCCATCCTTGGGTCAAGGAGCTCCTACAATGAGCAGTTCTTC
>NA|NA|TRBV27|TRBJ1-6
CASSLRVSGESSPLHF
TGTGCCAGCAGTTTACGGGTTTCGGGTGAAAGTTCACCCCTCCACTTT
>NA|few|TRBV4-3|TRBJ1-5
CASSREATGNQPQHF
TGCGCCAGCAGCCGGGAGGCCACAGGCAATCAGCCCCAGCATTTT
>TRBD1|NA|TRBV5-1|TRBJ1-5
CASSLGTGGKSNQPQHF
TGCGCCAGCAGCTTGGGGACAGGGGGCAAAAGCAATCAGCCCCAGCATTTT
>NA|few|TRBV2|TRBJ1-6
CASSTDSFYSPLHF
TGTGCCAGCAGTACGGACAGTTTCTACTCACCCCTCCACTTT
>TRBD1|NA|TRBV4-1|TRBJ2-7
CASSPGQNSYEQYF
TGCGCCAGCAGCCCGGGACAGAACTCATACGAGCAGTACTTC